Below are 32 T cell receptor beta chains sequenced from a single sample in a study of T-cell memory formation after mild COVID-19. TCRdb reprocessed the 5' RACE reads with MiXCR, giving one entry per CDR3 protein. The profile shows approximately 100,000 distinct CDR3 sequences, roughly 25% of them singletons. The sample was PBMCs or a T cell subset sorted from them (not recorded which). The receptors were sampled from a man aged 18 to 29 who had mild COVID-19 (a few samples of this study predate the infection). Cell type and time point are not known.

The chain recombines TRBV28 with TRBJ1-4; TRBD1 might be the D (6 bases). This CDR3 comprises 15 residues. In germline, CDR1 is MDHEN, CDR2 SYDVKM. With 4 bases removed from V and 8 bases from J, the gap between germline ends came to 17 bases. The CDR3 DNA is TGTGCCAGCAGTTCCTCTATGCGGGGGCTGGAAAAACTGTTTTTT. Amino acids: CASSSSMRGLEKLFF. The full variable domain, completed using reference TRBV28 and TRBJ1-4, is DVKVTQSSRYLVKRTGEKVFLECVQDMDHENMFWYRQDPGLGLRLIYFSYDVKMKEKGDIPEGYSVSREKKERFSLILESASTNQTSMYLCASSSSMRGLEKLFFGSGTQLSVL.

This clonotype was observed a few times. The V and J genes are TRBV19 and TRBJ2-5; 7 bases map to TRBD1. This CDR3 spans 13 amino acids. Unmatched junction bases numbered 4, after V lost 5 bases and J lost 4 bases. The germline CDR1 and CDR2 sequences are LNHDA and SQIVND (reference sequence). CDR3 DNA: TGTGCCAGTAGTGACAGGGCGGCAGAGACCCAGTACTTC. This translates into CASSDRAAETQYF.

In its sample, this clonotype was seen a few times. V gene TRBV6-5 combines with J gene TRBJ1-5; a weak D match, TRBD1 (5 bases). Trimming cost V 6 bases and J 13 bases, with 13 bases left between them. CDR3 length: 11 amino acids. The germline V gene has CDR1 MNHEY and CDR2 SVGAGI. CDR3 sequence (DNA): TGTGCCAGCAGCGCCGGGGGGGTTCAGCATTTT. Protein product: CASSAGGVQHF.

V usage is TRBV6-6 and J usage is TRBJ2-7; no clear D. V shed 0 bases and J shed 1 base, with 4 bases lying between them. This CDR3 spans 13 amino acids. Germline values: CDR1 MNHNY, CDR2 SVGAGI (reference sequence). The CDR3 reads CASSYSASYEQYV. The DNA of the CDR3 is TGTGCCAGCAGTTACTCTGCTTCCTACGAGCAGTACGTC.

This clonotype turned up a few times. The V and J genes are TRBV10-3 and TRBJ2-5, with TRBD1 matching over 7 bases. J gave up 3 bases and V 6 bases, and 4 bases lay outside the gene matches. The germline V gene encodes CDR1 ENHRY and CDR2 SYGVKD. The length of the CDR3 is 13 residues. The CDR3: CAIRPGQKETQYF. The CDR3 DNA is TGTGCCATCAGGCCGGGACAGAAAGAGACCCAGTACTTC.

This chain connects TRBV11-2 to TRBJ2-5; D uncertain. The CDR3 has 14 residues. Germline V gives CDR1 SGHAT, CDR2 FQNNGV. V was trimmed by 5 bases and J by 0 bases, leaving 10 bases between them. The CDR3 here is CASSLSTDQETQYF. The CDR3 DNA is TGTGCCAGCAGCCTTAGTACGGACCAAGAGACCCAGTACTTC.

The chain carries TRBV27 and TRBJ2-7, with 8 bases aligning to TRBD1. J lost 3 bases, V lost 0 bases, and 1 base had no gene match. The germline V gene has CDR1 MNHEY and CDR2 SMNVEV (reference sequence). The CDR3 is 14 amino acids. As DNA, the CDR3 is TGTGCCAGCAGTTTATCCGGGACAGGCTACGAGCAGTACTTC. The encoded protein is CASSLSGTGYEQYF.

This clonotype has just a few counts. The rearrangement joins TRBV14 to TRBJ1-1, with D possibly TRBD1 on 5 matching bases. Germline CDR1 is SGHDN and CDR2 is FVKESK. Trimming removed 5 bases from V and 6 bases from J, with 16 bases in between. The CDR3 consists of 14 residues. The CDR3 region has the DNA TGTGCCAGCAGCAAATCCCCCGGGGGGGCTGAAGCTTTCTTT. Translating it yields CASSKSPGGAEAFF.

DNA of the CDR3: TGTGCCTGGAGTGGCGGATTCGGCAATGAGCAGTTCTTC. Translated: CAWSGGFGNEQFF. The chain couples TRBV30 to TRBJ2-1; D is uncertain. Trimming pared 1 base from V and 6 bases from J, leaving 10 bases between. This CDR3 contains 13 residues. The germline V gene has CDR1 GTSNPN and CDR2 SVGIG (reference sequence).

CDR3 bases: TGTGCCACCAGTGATTTTTCAGACACTGAAGCTTTCTTT. Translation: CATSDFSDTEAFF. V is TRBV24-1 and J is TRBJ1-1; no reliable D call. Germline V CDR1 and CDR2: KGHDR, SFDVKD. The germline V and J ends were trimmed by 1 base and 3 bases, with 5 bases remaining between them. This CDR3 has 13 amino acids.

Here the CDR3 reads CASSTDIPLHF. The CDR3 region has the DNA TGTGCCAGCAGCACCGACATCCCCCTCCACTTT. The V call is TRBV7-9, the J call TRBJ1-6; D unresolved. The CDR3 sequence is 11 residues long. Trimming stripped 5 bases from V and 13 bases from J, with 9 bases between. The V gene's germline CDR1 is SEHNR and CDR2 FQNEAQ (reference sequence).

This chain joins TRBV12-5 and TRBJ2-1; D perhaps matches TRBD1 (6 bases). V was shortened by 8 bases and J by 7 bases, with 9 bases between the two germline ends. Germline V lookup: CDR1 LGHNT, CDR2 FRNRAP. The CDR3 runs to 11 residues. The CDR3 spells CASYTGNEQFF. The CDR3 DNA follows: TGTGCTAGTTATACAGGGAATGAGCAGTTCTTC.

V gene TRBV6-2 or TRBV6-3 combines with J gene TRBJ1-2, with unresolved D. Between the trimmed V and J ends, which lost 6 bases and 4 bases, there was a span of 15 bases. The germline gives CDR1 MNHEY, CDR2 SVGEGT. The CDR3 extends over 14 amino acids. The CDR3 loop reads CASRRDNAAYGYTF. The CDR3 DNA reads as TGTGCCAGCAGGCGAGACAACGCCGCCTATGGCTACACCTTC.

The CDR3 DNA is TGTGCCAGCAGCTTGCCCGGGACGGCTAATGAAAAACTGTTTTTT. Protein product: CASSLPGTANEKLFF. The rearrangement links TRBV7-9 to TRBJ1-4, with D possibly being TRBD1 (5 bases). Germline V CDR1 and CDR2: SEHNR, FQNEAQ (reference sequence). The CDR3 covers 15 residues. The germline V and J ends were trimmed by 3 bases and 3 bases, with 11 bases remaining between them.

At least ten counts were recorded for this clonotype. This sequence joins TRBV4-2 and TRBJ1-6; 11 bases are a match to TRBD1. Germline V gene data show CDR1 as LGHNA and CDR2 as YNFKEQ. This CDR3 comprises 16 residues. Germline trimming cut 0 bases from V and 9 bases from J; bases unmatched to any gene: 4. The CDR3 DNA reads TGTGCCAGCAGCCAAGATCGGGGGACAGGGGGTTCACCCCTCCACTTT. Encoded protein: CASSQDRGTGGSPLHF.

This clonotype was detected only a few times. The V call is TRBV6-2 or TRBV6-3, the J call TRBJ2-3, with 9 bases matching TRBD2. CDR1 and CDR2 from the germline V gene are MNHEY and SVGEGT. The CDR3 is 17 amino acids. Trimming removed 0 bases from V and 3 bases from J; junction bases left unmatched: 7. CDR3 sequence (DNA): TGTGCCAGCAGTTACTCGCGCGTTAGCGGGGGAACAGATACGCAGTATTTT. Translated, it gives CASSYSRVSGGTDTQYF.

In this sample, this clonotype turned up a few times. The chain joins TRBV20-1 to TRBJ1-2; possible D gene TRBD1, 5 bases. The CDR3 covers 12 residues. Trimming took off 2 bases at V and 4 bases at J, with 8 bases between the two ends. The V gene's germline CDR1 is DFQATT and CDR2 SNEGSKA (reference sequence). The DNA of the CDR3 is TGCAGTGCTAGATGGGGGGGCTATGGCTACACCTTC. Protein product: CSARWGGYGYTF.

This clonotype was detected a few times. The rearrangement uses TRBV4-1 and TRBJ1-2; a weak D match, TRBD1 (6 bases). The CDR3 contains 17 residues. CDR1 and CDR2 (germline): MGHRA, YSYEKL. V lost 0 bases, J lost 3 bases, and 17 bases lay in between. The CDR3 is CASSQDPGGTGHYGYTF. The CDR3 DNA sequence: TGCGCCAGCAGCCAAGATCCGGGTGGTACAGGGCACTATGGCTACACCTTC.

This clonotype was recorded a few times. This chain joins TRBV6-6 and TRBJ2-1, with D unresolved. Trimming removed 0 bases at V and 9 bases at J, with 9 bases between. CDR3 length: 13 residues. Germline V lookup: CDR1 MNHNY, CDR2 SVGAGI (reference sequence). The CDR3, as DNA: TGTGCCAGCAGTTACTCCCCGACCGTTGAGCAGTTCTTC. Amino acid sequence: CASSYSPTVEQFF.

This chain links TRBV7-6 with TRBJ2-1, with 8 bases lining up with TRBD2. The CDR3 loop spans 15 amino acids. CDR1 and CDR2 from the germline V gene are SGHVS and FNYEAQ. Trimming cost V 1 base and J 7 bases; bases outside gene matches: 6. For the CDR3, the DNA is TGTGCCAGCAGCTTAGGCGGGGGGCCGTGGAATGAGCAGTTCTTC. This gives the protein CASSLGGGPWNEQFF.

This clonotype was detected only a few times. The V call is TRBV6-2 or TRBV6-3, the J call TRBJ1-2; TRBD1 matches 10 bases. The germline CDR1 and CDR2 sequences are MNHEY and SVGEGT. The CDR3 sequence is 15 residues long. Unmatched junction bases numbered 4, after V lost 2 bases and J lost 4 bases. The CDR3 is CASSYPGQGIYGYTF. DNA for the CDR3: TGTGCCAGCAGTTACCCGGGACAGGGGATCTATGGCTACACCTTC.

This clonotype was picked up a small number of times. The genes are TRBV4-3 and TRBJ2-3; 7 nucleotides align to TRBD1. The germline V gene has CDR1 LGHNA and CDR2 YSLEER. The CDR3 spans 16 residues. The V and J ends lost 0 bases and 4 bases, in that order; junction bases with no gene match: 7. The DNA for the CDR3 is TGCGCCAGCAGCCAAGATGCAGGGGGAAACGCAGATACGCAGTATTTT. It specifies CASSQDAGGNADTQYF.

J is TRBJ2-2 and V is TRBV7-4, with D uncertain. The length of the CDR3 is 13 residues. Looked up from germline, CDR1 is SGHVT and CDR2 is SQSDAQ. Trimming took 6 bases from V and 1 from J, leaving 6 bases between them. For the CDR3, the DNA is TGTGCCAGCAGAAAAGGGAACACCGGGGAGCTGTTTTTT. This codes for CASRKGNTGELFF.

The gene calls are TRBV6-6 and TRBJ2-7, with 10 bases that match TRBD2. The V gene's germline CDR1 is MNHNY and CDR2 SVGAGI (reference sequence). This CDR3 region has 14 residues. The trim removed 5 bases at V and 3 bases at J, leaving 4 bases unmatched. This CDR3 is CASSTSGAYYEQYV. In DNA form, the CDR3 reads TGTGCCAGCAGTACTAGCGGGGCCTACTACGAGCAGTACGTC.

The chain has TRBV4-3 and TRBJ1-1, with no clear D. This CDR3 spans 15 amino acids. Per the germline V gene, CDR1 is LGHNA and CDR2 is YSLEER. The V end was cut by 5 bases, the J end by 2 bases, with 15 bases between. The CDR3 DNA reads TGCGCCAGCAGCTTATCGCGGTGGAGAAACACTGAAGCTTTCTTT. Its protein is CASSLSRWRNTEAFF.

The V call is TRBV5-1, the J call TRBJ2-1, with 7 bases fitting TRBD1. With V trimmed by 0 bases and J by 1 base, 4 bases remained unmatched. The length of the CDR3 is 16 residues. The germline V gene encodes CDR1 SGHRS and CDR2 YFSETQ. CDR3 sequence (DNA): TGCGCCAGCAGCTTGGATTCAGGGGGATCCTACAATGAGCAGTTCTTC. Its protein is CASSLDSGGSYNEQFF.

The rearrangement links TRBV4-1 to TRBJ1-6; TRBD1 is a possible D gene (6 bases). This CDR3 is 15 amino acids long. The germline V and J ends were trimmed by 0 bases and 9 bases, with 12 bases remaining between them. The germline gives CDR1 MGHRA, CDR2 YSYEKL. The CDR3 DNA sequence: TGCGCCAGCAGCCAAGACACAGGGTACACTTCACCCCTCCACTTT. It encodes CASSQDTGYTSPLHF.

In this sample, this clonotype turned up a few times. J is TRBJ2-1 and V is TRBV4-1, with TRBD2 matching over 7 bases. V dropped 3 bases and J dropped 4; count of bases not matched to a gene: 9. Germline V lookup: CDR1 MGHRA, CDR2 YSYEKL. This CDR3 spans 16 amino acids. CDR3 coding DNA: TGCGCCAGCAGCCAGAAGGGACTATCCTCGTACAATGAGCAGTTCTTC. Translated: CASSQKGLSSYNEQFF.

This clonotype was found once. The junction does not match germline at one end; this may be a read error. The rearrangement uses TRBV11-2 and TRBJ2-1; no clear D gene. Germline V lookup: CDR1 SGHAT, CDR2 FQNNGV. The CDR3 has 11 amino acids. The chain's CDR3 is CASSLEDRGIF. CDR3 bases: TGTGCCAGCAGCTTAGAGGACCGCGGCATCTTC.

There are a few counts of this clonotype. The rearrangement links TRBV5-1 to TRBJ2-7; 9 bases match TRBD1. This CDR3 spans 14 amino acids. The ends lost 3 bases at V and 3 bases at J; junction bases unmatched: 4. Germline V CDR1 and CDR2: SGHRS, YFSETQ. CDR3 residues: CASSYGTGNYEQYV. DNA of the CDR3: TGCGCCAGCAGCTACGGGACAGGGAACTACGAGCAGTACGTC.

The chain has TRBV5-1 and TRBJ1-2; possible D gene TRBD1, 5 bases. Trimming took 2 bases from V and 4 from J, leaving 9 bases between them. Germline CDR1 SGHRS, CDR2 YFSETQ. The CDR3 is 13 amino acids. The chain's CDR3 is CASSFQGGYGYTF. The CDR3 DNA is TGCGCCAGCAGCTTCCAGGGCGGCTATGGCTACACCTTC.

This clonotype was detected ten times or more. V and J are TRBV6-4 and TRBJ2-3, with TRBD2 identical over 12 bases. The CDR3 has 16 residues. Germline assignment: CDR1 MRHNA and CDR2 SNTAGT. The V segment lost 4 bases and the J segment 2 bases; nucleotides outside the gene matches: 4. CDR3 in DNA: TGTGCCAGCAGTGCTAGCGGGGGGGATTCCACAGATACGCAGTATTTT. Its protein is CASSASGGDSTDTQYF.